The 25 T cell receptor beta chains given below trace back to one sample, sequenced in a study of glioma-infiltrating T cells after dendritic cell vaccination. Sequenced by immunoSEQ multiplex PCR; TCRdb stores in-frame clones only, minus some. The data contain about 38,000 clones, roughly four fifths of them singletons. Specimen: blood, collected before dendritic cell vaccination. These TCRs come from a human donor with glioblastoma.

CDR3 DNA: TGTGCCAGCGTTCAGAACACCGGGGAGCTGTTTTTT. Its translation is CASVQNTGELFF. The rearrangement joins TRBV6-6 to TRBJ2-2; D call uncertain. The length of the CDR3 is 12 residues. The V end lost 8 bases, the J end lost 1 base, and 5 bases lay between the germline ends. The germline V gene has CDR1 MNHNY and CDR2 SVGAGI (reference sequence).

DNA of the CDR3: TGCGCCAGCAGCCAAGAATACGCCGTCGACAGGGCTGACGAGCAGTACTTC. Amino acid sequence: CASSQEYAVDRADEQYF. V gene TRBV4-1 combines with J gene TRBJ2-7; 7 positions agree with TRBD1. The CDR3 has 17 residues. Germline V gene sequence: CDR1 MGHRA, CDR2 YSYEKL. With V trimmed by 0 bases and J by 5 bases, 13 bases remained unmatched.

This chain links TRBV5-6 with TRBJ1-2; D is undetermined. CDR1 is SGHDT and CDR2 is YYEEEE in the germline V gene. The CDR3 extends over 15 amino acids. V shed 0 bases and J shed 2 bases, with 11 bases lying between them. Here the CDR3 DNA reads TGTGCCAGCAGCTTGGAATTAGCCCCAAACTATGGCTACACCTTC. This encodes CASSLELAPNYGYTF.

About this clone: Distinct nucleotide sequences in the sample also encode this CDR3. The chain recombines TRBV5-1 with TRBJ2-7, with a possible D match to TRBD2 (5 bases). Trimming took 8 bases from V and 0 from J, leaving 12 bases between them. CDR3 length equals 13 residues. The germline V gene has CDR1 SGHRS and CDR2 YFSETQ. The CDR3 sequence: CASRLPSSYEQYF. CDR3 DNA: TGCGCCAGTAGACTACCGTCCTCCTACGAGCAGTACTTC.

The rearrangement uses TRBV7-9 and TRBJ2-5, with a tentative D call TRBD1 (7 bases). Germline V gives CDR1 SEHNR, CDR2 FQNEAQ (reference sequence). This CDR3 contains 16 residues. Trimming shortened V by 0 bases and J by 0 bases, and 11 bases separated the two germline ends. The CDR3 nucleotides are TGTGCCAGCAGCTTAGCGGGGGGACAGAACCAAGAGACCCAGTACTTC. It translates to CASSLAGGQNQETQYF.

The CDR3 loop is CASSRTGGNEKLFF. For the CDR3, the DNA is TGTGCCAGCAGCAGAACAGGGGGTAATGAAAAACTGTTTTTT. This chain uses TRBV9 with TRBJ1-4, with 8 bases aligning to TRBD1. CDR1 is SGDLS and CDR2 is YYNGEE in the germline V gene. The CDR3 length is 14 residues. V dropped 4 bases and J dropped 4; count of bases not matched to a gene: 3.

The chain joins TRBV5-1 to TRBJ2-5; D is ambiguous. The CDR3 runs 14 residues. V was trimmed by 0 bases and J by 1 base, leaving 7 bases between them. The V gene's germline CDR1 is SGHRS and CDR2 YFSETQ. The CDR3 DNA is TGCGCCAGCAGCTTGGGTTGGGCCCAAGAGACCCAGTACTTC. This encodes CASSLGWAQETQYF.

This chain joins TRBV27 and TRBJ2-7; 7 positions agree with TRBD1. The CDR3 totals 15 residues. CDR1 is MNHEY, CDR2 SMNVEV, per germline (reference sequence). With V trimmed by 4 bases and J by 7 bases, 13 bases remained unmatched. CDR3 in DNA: TGTGCCAGCAGTTCCGAAACAAGGGGGCTGGGGGAGCAGTACTTC. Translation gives CASSSETRGLGEQYF.

CDR3 in DNA: TGTGCCAGCATCCTAGGCCGGGACAGGGGCTACGAGCAGTACTTC. It translates to CASILGRDRGYEQYF. The chain employs TRBV2 and TRBJ2-7, with TRBD1 matching 10 bases. J gave up 3 bases and V 7 bases, and 9 bases lay outside the gene matches. The CDR3 is 15 residues long. From germline, CDR1 is SNHLY and CDR2 FYNNEI.

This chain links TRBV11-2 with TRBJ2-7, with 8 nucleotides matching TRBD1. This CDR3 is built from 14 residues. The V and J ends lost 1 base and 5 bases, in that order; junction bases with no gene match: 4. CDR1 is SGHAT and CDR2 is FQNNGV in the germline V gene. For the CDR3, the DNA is TGTGCCAGCAGCTTAGCTTGGACAGGGAACGAGCAGTACTTC. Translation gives CASSLAWTGNEQYF. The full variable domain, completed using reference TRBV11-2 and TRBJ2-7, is EAGVAQSPRYKIIEKRQSVAFWCNPISGHATLYWYQQILGQGPKLLIQFQNNGVVDDSQLPKDRFSAERLKGVDSTLKIQPAKLEDSAVYLCASSLAWTGNEQYFGPGTRLTVT.

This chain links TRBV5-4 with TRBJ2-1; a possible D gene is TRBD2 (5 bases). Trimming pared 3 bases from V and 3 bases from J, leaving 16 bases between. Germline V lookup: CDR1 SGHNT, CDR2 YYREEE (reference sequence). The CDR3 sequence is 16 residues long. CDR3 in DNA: TGTGCCAGCAGCTCCCAAGGGAGACCTTACTACAATGAGCAGTTCTTC. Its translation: CASSSQGRPYYNEQFF.

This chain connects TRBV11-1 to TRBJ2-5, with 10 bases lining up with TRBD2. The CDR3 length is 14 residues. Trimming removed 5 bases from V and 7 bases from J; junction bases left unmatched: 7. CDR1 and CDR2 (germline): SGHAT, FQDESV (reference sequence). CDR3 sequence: CASSISGGAGTQYF. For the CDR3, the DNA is TGTGCCAGCAGCATAAGCGGGGGGGCCGGGACCCAGTACTTC.

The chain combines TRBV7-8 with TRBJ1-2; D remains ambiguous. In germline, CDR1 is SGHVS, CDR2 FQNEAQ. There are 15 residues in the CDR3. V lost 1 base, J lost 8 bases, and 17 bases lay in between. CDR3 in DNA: TGTGCCAGCAGCTTAGTGAGGGTGGAGCGGGGAGGCTACACCTTC. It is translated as CASSLVRVERGGYTF.

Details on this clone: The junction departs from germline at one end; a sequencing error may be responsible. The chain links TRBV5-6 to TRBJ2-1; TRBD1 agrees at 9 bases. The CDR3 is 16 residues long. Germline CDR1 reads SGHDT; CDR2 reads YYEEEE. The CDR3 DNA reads TGTGCCAGCAGTTTGGATGGGACAGGGCATTACAATGAGCAGTTCTTC. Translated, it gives CASSLDGTGHYNEQFF. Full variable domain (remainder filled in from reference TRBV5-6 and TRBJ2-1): DAGVTQSPTHLIKTRGQQVTLRCSPKSGHDTVSWYQQALGQGPQFIFQYYEEEERQRGNFPDRFSGHQFPNYSSELNVNALLLGDSALYLCASSLDGTGHYNEQFFGPGTRLTVL.

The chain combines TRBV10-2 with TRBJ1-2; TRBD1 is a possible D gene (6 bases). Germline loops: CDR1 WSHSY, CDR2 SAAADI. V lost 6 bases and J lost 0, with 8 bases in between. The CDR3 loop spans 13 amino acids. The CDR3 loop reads CASRDSSNYGYTF. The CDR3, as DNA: TGCGCCAGCAGGGACAGCTCTAACTATGGCTACACCTTC.

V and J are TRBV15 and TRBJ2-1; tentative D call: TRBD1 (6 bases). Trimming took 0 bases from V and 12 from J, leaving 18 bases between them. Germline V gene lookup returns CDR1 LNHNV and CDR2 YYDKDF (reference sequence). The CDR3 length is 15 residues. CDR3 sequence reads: CATSREPRGFGGQFF. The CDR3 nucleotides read TGTGCCACCAGCAGAGAACCTAGGGGGTTTGGTGGGCAGTTCTTC.

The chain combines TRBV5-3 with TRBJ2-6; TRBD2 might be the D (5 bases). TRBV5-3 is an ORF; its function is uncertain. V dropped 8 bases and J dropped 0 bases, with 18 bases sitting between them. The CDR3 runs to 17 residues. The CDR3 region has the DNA TGTGCCAGCTATGGCCCCCGGGGAAGCTCTGGGGCCAACGTCCTGACTTTC. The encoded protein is CASYGPRGSSGANVLTF.

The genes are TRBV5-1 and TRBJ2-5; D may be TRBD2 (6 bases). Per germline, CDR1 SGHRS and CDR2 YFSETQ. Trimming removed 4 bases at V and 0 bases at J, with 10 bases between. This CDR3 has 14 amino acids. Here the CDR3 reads CASSAGPNQETQYF. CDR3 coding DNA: TGCGCCAGCAGCGCGGGACCCAACCAAGAGACCCAGTACTTC.

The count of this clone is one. CDR3 DNA: TGTGCCAGCAGCTCGGGACAAACCTACGAGCAGTACTTC. Translating it yields CASSSGQTYEQYF. This chain links TRBV7-9 with TRBJ2-7; maybe TRBD1 (6 bases). The CDR3 loop spans 13 amino acids. V gave up 4 bases and J gave up 2 bases, with 9 bases separating them. From germline, CDR1 is SEHNR and CDR2 FQNEAQ (reference sequence).

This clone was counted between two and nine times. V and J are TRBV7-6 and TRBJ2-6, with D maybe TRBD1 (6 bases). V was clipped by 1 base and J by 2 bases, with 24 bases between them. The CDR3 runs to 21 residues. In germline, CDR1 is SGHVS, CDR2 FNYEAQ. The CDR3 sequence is CASSLEVGLFRGAPGANVLTF. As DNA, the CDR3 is TGTGCCAGCAGCTTAGAGGTGGGGTTGTTCAGGGGCGCTCCTGGGGCCAACGTCCTGACTTTC.

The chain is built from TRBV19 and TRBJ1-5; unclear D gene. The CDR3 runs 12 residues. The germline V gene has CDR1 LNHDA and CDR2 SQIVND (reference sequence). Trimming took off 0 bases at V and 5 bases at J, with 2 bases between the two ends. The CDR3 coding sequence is TGTGCCAGTAGTATAGACTATCAGCCCCAGCATTTT. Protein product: CASSIDYQPQHF.

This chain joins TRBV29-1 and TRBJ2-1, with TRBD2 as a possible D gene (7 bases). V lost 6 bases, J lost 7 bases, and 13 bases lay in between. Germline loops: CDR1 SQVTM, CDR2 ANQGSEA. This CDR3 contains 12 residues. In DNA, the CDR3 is TGCAGCGTCCGGGGGGCCGGGAATGAGCAGTTCTTC. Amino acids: CSVRGAGNEQFF.

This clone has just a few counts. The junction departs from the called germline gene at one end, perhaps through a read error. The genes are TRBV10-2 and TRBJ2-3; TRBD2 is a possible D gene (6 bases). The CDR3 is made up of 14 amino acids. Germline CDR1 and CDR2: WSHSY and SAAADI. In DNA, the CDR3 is TGTGCCATCAGTGATGCGGGGCCAACAGATACGCAGTATTTT. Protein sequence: CAISDAGPTDTQYF.

DNA for the CDR3: TGTGCCAGCAGAATCGAGTGGGACAGGGGGAAAAAACGATTTGGCTACACCTTC. Residues: CASRIEWDRGKKRFGYTF. The genes are TRBV28 and TRBJ1-2, with 11 positions matching TRBD1. The germline CDR1 and CDR2 sequences are MDHEN and SYDVKM. The V and J ends lost 6 bases and 7 bases, in that order; junction bases with no gene match: 19. CDR3 length equals 18 residues.

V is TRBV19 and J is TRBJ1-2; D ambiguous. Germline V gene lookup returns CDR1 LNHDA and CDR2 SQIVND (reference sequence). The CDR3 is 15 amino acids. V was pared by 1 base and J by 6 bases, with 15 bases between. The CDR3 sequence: CASSIGGGLMDGYTF. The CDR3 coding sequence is TGTGCCAGTAGTATAGGTGGAGGGCTTATGGATGGCTACACCTTC.